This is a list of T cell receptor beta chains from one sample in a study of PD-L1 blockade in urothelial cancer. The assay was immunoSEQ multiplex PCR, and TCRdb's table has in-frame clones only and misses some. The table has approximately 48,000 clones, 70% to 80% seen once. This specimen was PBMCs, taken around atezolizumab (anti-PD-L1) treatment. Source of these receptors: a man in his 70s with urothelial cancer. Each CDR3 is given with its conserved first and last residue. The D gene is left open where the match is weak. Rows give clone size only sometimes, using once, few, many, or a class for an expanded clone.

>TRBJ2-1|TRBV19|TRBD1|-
TGTGCCAGTAGAGGGGGGGGACAGGGACGGTCTCGCAATGAGCAGTTCTTC
CASRGGGQGRSRNEQFF
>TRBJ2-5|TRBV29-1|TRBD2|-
TGCAGCATACTCTCCGGGACTAGCGGGAGGCATCAAGAGACCCAGTACTTC
CSILSGTSGRHQETQYF
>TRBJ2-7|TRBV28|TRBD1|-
TGTGCCAGCAGTCCAATCGGACAGGGCGGCTACGAGCAGTACTTC
CASSPIGQGGYEQYF
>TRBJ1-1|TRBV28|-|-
TGTGCCAGCAGTTCACTCAGGGTGGGCAACACTGAAGCTTTCTTT
CASSSLRVGNTEAFF
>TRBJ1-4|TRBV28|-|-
TGTGCCAGCAGTTTTCAGGGTTGGGAAAAACTGTTTTTT
CASSFQGWEKLFF
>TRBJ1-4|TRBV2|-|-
TGTGCCAGCCGTCAAACCTCAGGTTCAGAGGAAAAACTGTTTTTT
CASRQTSGSEEKLFF
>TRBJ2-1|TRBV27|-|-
TGTGCCAGCAGTCCCCACAGGGGGAGGGACTACAATGAGCAGTTCTTC
CASSPHRGRDYNEQFF
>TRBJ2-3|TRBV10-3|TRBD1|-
TGTGCCATAACGGCCTCCGGGACAGGCACAGATACGCAGTATTTT
CAITASGTGTDTQYF
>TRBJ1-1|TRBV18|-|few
TGTGCCAGCTCCCCTGAGAACCGGCCGGGAGCTTTCTTT
CASSPENRPGAFF
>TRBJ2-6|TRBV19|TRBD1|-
TGTGCCAGTACGGACAGGGCCTCTGGGGCCAACGTCCTGACTTTC
CASTDRASGANVLTF
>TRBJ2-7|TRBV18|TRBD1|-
TGTGCCAGCTCACCACCGGGACAGGGGACCTACGAGCAGTACTTC
CASSPPGQGTYEQYF
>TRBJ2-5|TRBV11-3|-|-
TGTGCCAGCAGCATCGGACAGCAAGAGACCCAGTACTTC
CASSIGQQETQYF
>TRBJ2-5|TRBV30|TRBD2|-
TGTGCCTGGAGTCGGGACGGACTAGCGGGGGAGACCCAGTACTTC
CAWSRDGLAGETQYF
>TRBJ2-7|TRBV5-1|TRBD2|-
TGCGCCAGCAGCAACCGTTGGGAGGGCCGTTTAGGCGAGCAGTACTTC
CASSNRWEGRLGEQYF
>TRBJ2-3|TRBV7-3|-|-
TGTGCCAGCAGCTTGGACAGTAGCACAGATACGCAGTATTTT
CASSLDSSTDTQYF
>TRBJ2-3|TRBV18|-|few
TGTGCCAGCTCCCGACAGAATCCTACTAGCACAGATACGCAGTATTTT
CASSRQNPTSTDTQYF
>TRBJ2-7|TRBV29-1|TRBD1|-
TGCAGCGTTAGGGACAGGATAGCCTACGAGCAGTACTTC
CSVRDRIAYEQYF
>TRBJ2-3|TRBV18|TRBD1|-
TGTGCCAGCTCCCCCGGGACAGAATCAGATACGCAGTATTTT
CASSPGTESDTQYF
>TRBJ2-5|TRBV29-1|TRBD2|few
TGCAGCTTTGATTGGCTAGCGGGAGGGCCTAGGGTTGAGACCCAGTACTTC
CSFDWLAGGPRVETQYF
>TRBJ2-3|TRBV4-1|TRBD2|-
TGCGCCAGCAGCCAAGGCGGAGGAGGACTAGCGGGGGCGCAGTATTTT
CASSQGGGGLAGAQYF
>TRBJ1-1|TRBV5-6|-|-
TGTGCCAGCAGCTATACGAGGGCAAACATGAACACTGAAGCTTTCTTT
CASSYTRANMNTEAFF
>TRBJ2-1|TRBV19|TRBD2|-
TGTGCCAGTTCCGGGACTAGGATTTTCAATGAGCAGTTCTTC
CASSGTRIFNEQFF
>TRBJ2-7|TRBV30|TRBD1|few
TGTGCCTTCCGGGACAGCTCCTACGAGCAGTACTTC
CAFRDSSYEQYF
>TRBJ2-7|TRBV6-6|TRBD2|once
TGTGCCAGCAGTTCAGGGACTACCTACGAGCAGTACTTC
CASSSGTTYEQYF
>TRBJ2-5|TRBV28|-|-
TGTGCCAGCAGTGCTTTCACTGAAGGGGAAGAGACCCAGTACTTC
CASSAFTEGEETQYF
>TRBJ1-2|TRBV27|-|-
TGTGCCAGCAGTTCGGCCAGGGAGGATGGCTACACCTTC
CASSSAREDGYTF
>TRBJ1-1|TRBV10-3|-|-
TGTGCCATCAGTGGGGGGGGCCCGAACACTGAAGCTTTCTTT
CAISGGGPNTEAFF
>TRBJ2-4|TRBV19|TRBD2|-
TGTGCCAGTAGACTAGCGGGAGGATCCAAAAACATTCAGTACTTC
CASRLAGGSKNIQYF
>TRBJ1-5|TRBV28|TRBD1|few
TGTGCCAGCAGCCCTGGACAGGGGATCCATCAGCCCCAGCATTTT
CASSPGQGIHQPQHF
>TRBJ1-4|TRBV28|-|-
TGTGCCTCCGTAAACGGGGGGCGCGATGAAAAACTGTTTTTT
CASVNGGRDEKLFF
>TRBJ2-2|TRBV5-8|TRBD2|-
TGTGCCAGCAGCTTGGCCGCGGGACTAGCGGGAGGGAGCACCGGGGAGCTGTTTTTT
CASSLAAGLAGGSTGELFF
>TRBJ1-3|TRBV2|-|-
TGTGCCAGCCGCGAAGCGCAGGGTTCGTCTGGAAACACCATATATTTT
CASREAQGSSGNTIYF
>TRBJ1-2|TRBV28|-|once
TGTGCCAGCAGTTTAGGAGGGAGCTATGGCTACACCTTC
CASSLGGSYGYTF
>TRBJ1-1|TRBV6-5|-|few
TGTGCCAGCAGTTACTCGGTCGGGGGATCGAACACTGAAGCTTTCTTT
CASSYSVGGSNTEAFF
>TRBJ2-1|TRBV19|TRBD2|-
TGTGCCAGTAGTATACGGACAGGAGGGACTAGCGGGAGGGCCGATGAGCAGTTCTTC
CASSIRTGGTSGRADEQFF
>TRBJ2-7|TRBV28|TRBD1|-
TGTGCCAGCAGTAGGGGACAGGGTGCCCCTCCCTACGAGCAGTACTTC
CASSRGQGAPPYEQYF
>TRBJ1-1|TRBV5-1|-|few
TGCGCCAGCAGCTTGAGCAAGAACACTGAAGCTTTCTTT
CASSLSKNTEAFF
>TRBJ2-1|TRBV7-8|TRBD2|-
TGTGCCAGCAGCTTTGCCTCGGTCTCTTCAATAGCGGGAGGTGTCAATGAGCAGTTCTTC
CASSFASVSSIAGGVNEQFF
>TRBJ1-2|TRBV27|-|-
TGTGCCAGCAGAGACCTATCGGACAGATCCGCCTATGGCTACACCTTC
CASRDLSDRSAYGYTF
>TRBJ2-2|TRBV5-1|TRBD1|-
TGCGCCAGCAGCACGGGGACAGGGGGACCCACCGGGGAGCTGTTTTTT
CASSTGTGGPTGELFF